This T cell receptor (beta chain) was documented in a study of shared clonotypes between healthy human individuals. Selected positively for CCR7 and CD45RO-negative, naive CD8 cells excluded terminally differentiated effector memory CD45RA+ cells. All participating donors were Caucasian adults from Nashville, Tennessee. Study-level results: Non-shared clonotypes showed lower generation probabilities than clonotypes common to all four donors. It was only blood that was sampled, and tissue repertoires likely differ.

The authors ran the assay at deep level. Clones were read by immunoSEQ multiplex PCR, and TCRdb kept only the in-frame ones, dropping some. The sample contains roughly 2.1 million clones, around 93% of which appear only once. Between the trimmed V and J ends, which lost 4 bases and 9 bases, there was a span of 7 bases. This CDR3 is 11 amino acids long. Germline loops: CDR1 MNHEY, CDR2 SMNVEV (reference sequence). On this clone itself: What it recognizes is unknown. The same CDR3 arises from other DNA sequences in this sample as well.

This clonotype was sampled from a man aged 18 to 29 in good health. Some clones in this sample may be carry-over from other donors' samples. The genes are TRBV27 and TRBJ2-1, with D tentatively TRBD2 (5 bases). Material: naive CD8+ T cells from PBMCs. The CDR3 DNA is TGTGCCAGCAGTTCCGCGGGTGAGCAGTTCTTC. Amino acids: CASSSAGEQFF.